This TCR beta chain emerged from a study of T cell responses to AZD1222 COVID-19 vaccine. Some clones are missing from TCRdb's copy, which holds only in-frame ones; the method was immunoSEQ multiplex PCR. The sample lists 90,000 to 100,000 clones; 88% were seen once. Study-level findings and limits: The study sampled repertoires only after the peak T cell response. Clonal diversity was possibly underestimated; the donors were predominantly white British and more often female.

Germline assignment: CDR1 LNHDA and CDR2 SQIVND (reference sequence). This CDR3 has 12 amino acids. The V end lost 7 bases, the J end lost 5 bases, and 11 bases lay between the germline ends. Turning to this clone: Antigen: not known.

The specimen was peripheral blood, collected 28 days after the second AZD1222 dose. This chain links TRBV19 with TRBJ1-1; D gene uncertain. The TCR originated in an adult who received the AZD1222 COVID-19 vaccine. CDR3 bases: TGTGCCAGTATTCCGGTCGGGACTGAAGCTTTCTTT. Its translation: CASIPVGTEAFF.